The sample holds many counts of the clone carrying this T cell receptor (beta chain). Its antigen is not known. Time point here: persistent/refractory GD, antithyroid drugs over 5 years with positive TRAb. RNA from PBMCs was the source of the TCR library. Tubes containing EDTA received about 9.7 milliliters of drawn peripheral blood. This specimen comes from a study of regulatory T cells in long-lasting Graves disease. Study-level results: Repertoires from persistent disease leaned toward TRBV28, TRBJ1-2 and TRBJ2-5. Reduced TCR diversity was observed in persistent Graves' patients versus newly diagnosed patients.

Both iRepertoire HTBI primers and Arm-PCR of CDR3 regions were used to build the TCR beta libraries. As handled by the study authors: Across the samples, identification revealed about 62 TRBV and 15 or so TRBJ segments. MiXCR, applied by TCRdb to the multiplex PCR reads, yields one record per CDR3 protein. For this entry, the V and J calls and clone size follow TCRdb and not the study's own pipeline. The sample lists 650,000 to 850,000 distinct CDR3 sequences, about 30% seen once, with about 42% in the top ten. CDR3 size: 12 residues. Germline CDR1 SGHRS, CDR2 YFSETQ. V was trimmed by 3 bases and J by 3 bases, leaving 6 bases between them.

This TCR was recovered from a female donor with Graves disease. Sequencing used peripheral blood mononuclear cells (PBMCs), obtained when the disease was refractory, from a patient treated with antithyroid drugs. The chain couples TRBV5-1 to TRBJ2-5; D possibly matches TRBD1 or TRBD2 (5 bases each). CDR3 loop: CASSWGKETQYF. The DNA for the CDR3 is TGCGCCAGCAGCTGGGGGAAAGAGACCCAGTACTTC.